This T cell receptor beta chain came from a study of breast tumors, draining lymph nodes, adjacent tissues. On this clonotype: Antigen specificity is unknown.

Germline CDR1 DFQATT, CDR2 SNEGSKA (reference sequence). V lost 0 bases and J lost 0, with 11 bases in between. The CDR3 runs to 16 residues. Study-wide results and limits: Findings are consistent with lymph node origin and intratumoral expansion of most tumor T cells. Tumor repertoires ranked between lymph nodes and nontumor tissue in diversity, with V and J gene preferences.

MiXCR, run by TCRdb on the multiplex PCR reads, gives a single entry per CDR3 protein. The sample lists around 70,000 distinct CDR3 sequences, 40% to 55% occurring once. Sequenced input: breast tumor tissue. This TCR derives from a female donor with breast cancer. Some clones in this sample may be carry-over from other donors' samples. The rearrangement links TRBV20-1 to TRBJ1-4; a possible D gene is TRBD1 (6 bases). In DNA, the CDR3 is TGCAGTGCTAGAGATCAGGGGAAGGCAACTAATGAAAAACTGTTTTTT. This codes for CSARDQGKATNEKLFF.